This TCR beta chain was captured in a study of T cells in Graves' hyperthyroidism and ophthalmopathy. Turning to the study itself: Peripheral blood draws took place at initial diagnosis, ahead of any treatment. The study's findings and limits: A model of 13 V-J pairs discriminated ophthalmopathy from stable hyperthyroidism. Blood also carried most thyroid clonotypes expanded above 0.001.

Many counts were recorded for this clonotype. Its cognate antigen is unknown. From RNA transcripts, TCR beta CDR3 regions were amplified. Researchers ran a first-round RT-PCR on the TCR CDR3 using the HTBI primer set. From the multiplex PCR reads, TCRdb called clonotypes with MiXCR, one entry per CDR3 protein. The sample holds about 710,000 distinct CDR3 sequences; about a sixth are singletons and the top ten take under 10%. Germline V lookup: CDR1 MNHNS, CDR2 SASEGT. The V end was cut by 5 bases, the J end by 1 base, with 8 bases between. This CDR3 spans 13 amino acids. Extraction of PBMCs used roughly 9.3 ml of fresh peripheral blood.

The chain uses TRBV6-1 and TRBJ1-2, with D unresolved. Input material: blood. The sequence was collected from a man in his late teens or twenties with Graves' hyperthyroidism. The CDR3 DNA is TGTGCCAGCAGTTGGACCCTTAACTATGGCTACACCTTC. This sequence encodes CASSWTLNYGYTF.